The 20 T cell receptor beta chains below were found in one sample sequenced in a study of T-cell reconstitution after alpha-beta-depleted transplantation in children. TCRbeta library construction was performed incorporating unique molecular identifiers. In TCRdb, the PCR reads were re-called with MiXCR into one record per CDR3 protein. The table lists around 680,000 distinct CDR3 sequences, over 15% of them singletons. Material: PBMCs from the stem cell graft donor, obtained from the stem cell graft. These receptors all stem from a human donor who donated a stem cell graft to a child with acute myeloid leukemia.

This clonotype showed up many times. The gene calls are TRBV20-1 and TRBJ2-2, with D tentatively TRBD2 (5 bases). The germline CDR1 and CDR2 sequences are DFQATT and SNEGSKA (reference sequence). This CDR3 spans 14 amino acids. The V end lost 0 bases, the J end lost 5 bases, and 10 bases lay between the germline ends. The CDR3 nucleotides are TGCAGTGCTAGAGATATGGGAGAGACCGGGGAGCTGTTTTTT. Amino acid sequence: CSARDMGETGELFF.

This chain links TRBV12-3 or TRBV12-4 with TRBJ2-2, with a weak D call TRBD2 (5 bases). CDR3 size: 16 residues. Trimming pared 4 bases from V and 5 bases from J, leaving 17 bases between. CDR3 sequence (DNA): TGTGCCAGCAGTTATATACTCCCCCGAGGGACCGGGGAGCTGTTTTTT. Translated, it gives CASSYILPRGTGELFF.

The chain carries TRBV30 and TRBJ2-4; TRBD1 matches at 7 bases. In germline, CDR1 is GTSNPN, CDR2 SVGIG (reference sequence). The V and J ends lost 3 bases and 5 bases, in that order; junction bases with no gene match: 16. The CDR3 contains 17 residues. The CDR3 DNA sequence: TGTGCCTGGAGCGCCTCCATATTGGACAGGAGACAAAACATTCAGTACTTC. Protein: CAWSASILDRRQNIQYF.

The gene calls are TRBV6-2 or TRBV6-3 and TRBJ1-5; D unclear. The germline CDR1 and CDR2 sequences are MNHEY and SVGEGT. The V end lost 3 bases, the J end lost 1 base, and 13 bases lay between the germline ends. This CDR3 has 16 amino acids. CDR3 sequence reads: CASSYFSRGSNQPQHF. The CDR3 DNA reads as TGTGCCAGCAGTTATTTCTCACGCGGGAGCAATCAGCCCCAGCATTTT.

This clonotype appeared many times. This sequence joins TRBV29-1 and TRBJ1-1, with D hard to call. Germline CDR1 reads SQVTM; CDR2 reads ANQGSEA. CDR3 size: 13 residues. V was trimmed by 6 bases and J by 1 base, leaving 12 bases between them. The CDR3 sequence is CSVVPSGNTEAFF. The DNA of the CDR3 is TGCAGCGTGGTCCCATCGGGGAACACTGAAGCTTTCTTT.

V is TRBV11-2 and J is TRBJ2-2; 11 nucleotides match TRBD2. Germline loops: CDR1 SGHAT, CDR2 FQNNGV. This CDR3 contains 19 residues. V shed 0 bases and J 2 bases; nucleotides not matched to a gene: 8. The CDR3: CASSLDLAGGSGNTGELFF. CDR3 nucleotide sequence: TGTGCCAGCAGCTTAGACCTAGCGGGGGGAAGTGGAAACACCGGGGAGCTGTTTTTT.

The chain couples TRBV10-3 to TRBJ1-2, with D tentatively TRBD1 (5 bases). CDR1 is ENHRY and CDR2 is SYGVKD in the germline V gene. V was pared by 9 bases and J by 0 bases, with 20 bases between. There are 16 residues in the CDR3. The CDR3 nucleotides are TGTGCCATAGGGCTCGAGCCGACAGCGACTAACTATGGCTACACCTTC. This gives the protein CAIGLEPTATNYGYTF.

This rearrangement joins TRBV27 to TRBJ2-5; D possibly corresponds to TRBD2 (6 bases). Germline V gene lookup returns CDR1 MNHEY and CDR2 SMNVEV (reference sequence). This CDR3 comprises 13 residues. The V end lost 5 bases, the J end lost 5 bases, and 12 bases lay between the germline ends. The CDR3 DNA is TGTGCCAGCAGTCGGGGGAATTTGGAGACCCAGTACTTC. This translates into CASSRGNLETQYF.

The rearrangement uses TRBV12-3 or TRBV12-4 and TRBJ2-5; 9 bases match TRBD1. The junction had 5 bases not matched to a gene; V was cut back by 7 bases and J by 5 bases. The CDR3 is 13 amino acids. CDR3 bases: TGTGCCAGCACCCACAGGGGGCGGGAGACCCAGTACTTC. Amino acids: CASTHRGRETQYF.

A few counts support this clonotype. The chain employs TRBV12-3 or TRBV12-4 and TRBJ2-7; D call uncertain. The CDR3 is made up of 14 amino acids. Trimming removed 6 bases from V and 2 bases from J, with 14 bases in between. The CDR3 region is CASREGVWAYEQYF. Here the CDR3 DNA reads TGTGCCAGCAGGGAAGGAGTATGGGCCTACGAGCAGTACTTC.

This clonotype occurred many times. The J gene is TRBJ2-7, the V gene TRBV10-3; the D gene is possibly TRBD1 (6 bases). V dropped 10 bases and J dropped 5 bases, with 18 bases sitting between them. CDR3 length equals 13 residues. CDR1 ENHRY and CDR2 SYGVKD come from the germline V gene. The CDR3 protein is CATSQGLSDEQYV. The CDR3 region has the DNA TGTGCCACCTCACAGGGTTTATCAGACGAGCAGTACGTC.

As concerns this clonotype: This may arise from a read error, as a much more abundant clone is one base away. The rearrangement joins TRBV20-1 to TRBJ1-1; D is perhaps TRBD1 (6 bases). Germline-derived CDR1 and CDR2 are DFQATT and SNEGSKA (reference sequence). With 4 bases removed from V and 10 bases from J, the gap between germline ends came to 25 bases. The CDR3 extends over 15 amino acids. CDR3: CSANAPRSVGRGAFF. CDR3 sequence (DNA): TGCAGTGCTAACGCCCCCCGATCAGTGGGCAGGGGAGCTTTCTTT.

The chain carries TRBV20-1 and TRBJ2-7, with TRBD2 identical over 7 bases. There are 15 residues in the CDR3. The trim removed 8 bases at V and 5 bases at J, leaving 18 bases unmatched. The germline V gene encodes CDR1 DFQATT and CDR2 SNEGSKA (reference sequence). The chain's CDR3 is CSSLSPRGGSDEQYF. The CDR3 nucleotides read TGCAGTTCCTTGTCCCCGCGGGGAGGGTCGGACGAGCAGTACTTC.

This clonotype occurred a few times. The rearrangement joins TRBV7-6 to TRBJ1-1; 9 nucleotides align to TRBD1. With V trimmed by 2 bases and J by 1 base, 8 bases remained unmatched. The CDR3 consists of 17 residues. Germline CDR1 and CDR2: SGHVS and FNYEAQ. CDR3 nucleotides: TGTGCCAGCAGCTTAATATGGGGGACAGGGAAGAACACTGAAGCTTTCTTT. Its protein product is CASSLIWGTGKNTEAFF.

V gene TRBV29-1 combines with J gene TRBJ1-1; D uncertain. V dropped 2 bases and J dropped 2 bases, with 12 bases sitting between them. The V gene's germline CDR1 is SQVTM and CDR2 ANQGSEA. CDR3 length equals 14 residues. The CDR3 sequence: CSVEPPSLNTEAFF. The CDR3 DNA reads TGCAGCGTTGAACCCCCCAGTCTAAACACTGAAGCTTTCTTT.

At least ten counts were recorded for this clonotype. J is TRBJ1-3 and V is TRBV12-3 or TRBV12-4; D remains unclear. The CDR3 length is 13 residues. Trimming cost V 6 bases and J 5 bases, with 11 bases left between them. The CDR3 DNA is TGTGCCAGCAGCGGGCGAGGCAGAAACACCATATATTTT. This sequence encodes CASSGRGRNTIYF.

This clonotype was counted ten times or more. For the CDR3, the DNA is TGCAGTGCTAGAGGGGACGGAACTAGCACAGATACGCAGTATTTT. Protein sequence: CSARGDGTSTDTQYF. The V call is TRBV20-1, the J call TRBJ2-3, with D perhaps matching TRBD1 or TRBD2 (5 bases each). CDR1 is DFQATT, CDR2 SNEGSKA, per germline (reference sequence). V was trimmed by 1 base and J by 0 bases, leaving 11 bases between them. The CDR3 spans 15 residues.

The V gene is TRBV20-1, the J gene TRBJ1-5; a possible D gene is TRBD1 (6 bases). Germline V gene data show CDR1 as DFQATT and CDR2 as SNEGSKA (reference sequence). This CDR3 contains 16 residues. Trimming cost V 0 bases and J 5 bases, with 17 bases left between them. In nucleotides, the CDR3 is TGCAGTGCTAGAGATCGAACAGGGAGGGTGTATCAGCCCCAGCATTTT. Its protein product is CSARDRTGRVYQPQHF.

The rearrangement joins TRBV7-2 to TRBJ1-6; perhaps TRBD1 as D (5 bases). Looked up from germline, CDR1 is SGHTA and CDR2 is FQGNSA. The V end was cut by 5 bases, the J end by 5 bases, with 13 bases between. The CDR3 extends over 15 amino acids. CDR3 nucleotide sequence: TGTGCCAGCAGCACCATGCAGGGTAATAATTCACCCCTCCACTTT. Translation: CASSTMQGNNSPLHF.

V gene TRBV30 combines with J gene TRBJ2-2; 7 bases fit TRBD2. The ends lost 3 bases at V and 5 bases at J; junction bases unmatched: 3. Germline CDR1 reads GTSNPN; CDR2 reads SVGIG (reference sequence). This CDR3 region has 13 residues. CDR3 DNA: TGTGCCTGGAGATTGGGGGGGACCGGGGAGCTGTTTTTT. It codes for CAWRLGGTGELFF.